Sequencing of this T cell receptor beta chain was carried out in a study of blood T cells in healthy people across ages (dated by TCRdb to the mid-2010s). Broadly, across the study: In model experiments, template switching captured roughly one uniquely barcoded TCR beta cDNA molecule for every two T cells. The study analyzed two additional independent replicas of 1 million unique cDNA reads from the same blood draw for two donors, one aged 18 to 30 and one aged 80 or older. Donors were grouped into four age groups: young (average approximately 15 years), middle-aged (39), aged (roughly 67) and long-lived (82). To track age-related changes in TCR beta repertoire diversity, the study relied on deep sequencing normalized with unique cDNA molecular identifiers. To avoid experimental bias, donors of different ages were distributed randomly across sequencing lanes. Beyond this particular receptor, the publication reports: Because the CMV infection status of the donors was unknown, age-related changes in expanded clonotypes may potentially have been confounded. Observed TCR beta diversity correlated strongly with the percentage of naive T cells measured by flow cytometry. Because profiling used bulk unsorted PBMCs, naive and antigen-experienced compartments could not be compared conclusively. Estimates of total diversity from one million sequenced T cells were regarded as lower bounds and underestimates. Observed TCR beta diversity per million T cells fell roughly linearly with age, and a significant reduction was already apparent by age about 36. Compared with the aged group, the long-lived group had more naive CD4+ T cells, fewer expanded clones and increased TCR diversity, suggesting age selection.

In this sample, this clonotype turned up a few times. The antigen it recognizes is unknown. Per-base quality was not reported, and no clone a single base away is much larger than it. Taken from cysteine to phenylalanine, the CDR3 has 19 residues. Only the CDR3 portion is preserved as DNA: 57 bases, with reading frame beginning at the first base. Here V drops 4 bases and J drops 0 bases, and the junction holds 15 bases not matched to any gene. Donors were a few dozen systemically healthy Caucasian individuals from Russia aged 6 to 90 years. Each donor gave about 9.7 milliliters of peripheral blood, drawn into EDTA-treated Vacutainer tubes. Ficoll-Paque density-gradient centrifugation was used to isolate PBMCs, with at least 7 million per sample. Total RNA was extracted from PBMCs with Trizol reagent, with at least 5.5 micrograms obtained per sample. For every donor, flow cytometry on a PBMC aliquot measured the percentage of naive CD45RAhigh/CD27high T cells.

The receptor library was made with 5' RACE. Sequencing was carried out with an Illumina HiSeq 2500. A second PCR of roughly 7 to 11 cycles was performed with a sample-barcoded 5' primer and a J-beta primer mix. Each TCR beta cDNA molecule received a unique molecular identifier from a template-switch 5' adaptor carrying 12 random nucleotides. Each sample yielded at least 3 million CDR3-containing paired-end reads. All of the RNA was converted into first-strand cDNA using the Mint cDNA synthesis kit, with a TRBC-specific oligonucleotide serving as the primer. After uracil-DNA glycosylase treatment, a first 18-cycle PCR used universal primers M1SS and BC2_uni_R on all cDNA. In the paper's pipeline: For normalization, 1 million high-quality reads were randomly selected from each sample, with every read carrying a distinct molecular identifier. Reads sharing molecular identifiers were discarded rather than binned into consensus sequences. MiTCR, run with a Q25 quality threshold and the strictest error-elimination algorithm, handled CDR3 identification, clonotype clustering and error correction. A nonparametric unseen species model using Euler transformation provided a lower-bound estimate of total TCR beta diversity. TCRdb handled the public reads itself, with Q25 trimming in fastp and clone calling in MiXCR, and kept productive beta chains. Rows are combined by CDR3 protein, so each entry shows the most common genes and DNA. TCRdb assigned the V and J calls; the authors' analysis was not used. The sample contains 1.5 million to 1.8 million distinct CDR3 sequences, roughly 43% of them found a single time. Around 4% of the sample rests with the top ten.

This sequence originates from a woman in her late teens or twenties in good health. The chain employs TRBV12-3 or TRBV12-4 and TRBJ2-4, with TRBD1 identical over 7 junction bases. The source material was blood. The CDR3 protein sequence reads: CASSSRDREDLLAKNIQYF. The DNA sequence reads TGTGCCAGCAGTTCCCGGGACAGAGAGGACTTACTAGCCAAAAACATTCAGTACTTC.